This TCR beta chain was identified in a study of blood T cell repertoires in COVID-19. About the research overall: T cells, B-cell-depleted T cells, or PBMCs provided the cDNA or gDNA that served as material.

Repertoires were generated with immunoSEQ multiplex PCR, while TCRdb's copy carries only in-frame clones and drops some. The table lists approximately 270,000 clones, 80% to 90% of them singletons. The CDR3 spans 13 residues. The V gene's germline CDR1 is SQVTM and CDR2 ANQGSEA. V lost 5 bases to trimming and J lost 2 bases, with 12 bases between them. The sample was peripheral blood. The chain links TRBV29-1 to TRBJ1-2, with unresolved D. The clonotype was recovered from a woman in her 70s with acute or convalescent COVID-19. In nucleotides, the CDR3 is TGCAGCGTTTTCGGGGAGTCCAACTATGGCTACACCTTC. It codes for CSVFGESNYGYTF.